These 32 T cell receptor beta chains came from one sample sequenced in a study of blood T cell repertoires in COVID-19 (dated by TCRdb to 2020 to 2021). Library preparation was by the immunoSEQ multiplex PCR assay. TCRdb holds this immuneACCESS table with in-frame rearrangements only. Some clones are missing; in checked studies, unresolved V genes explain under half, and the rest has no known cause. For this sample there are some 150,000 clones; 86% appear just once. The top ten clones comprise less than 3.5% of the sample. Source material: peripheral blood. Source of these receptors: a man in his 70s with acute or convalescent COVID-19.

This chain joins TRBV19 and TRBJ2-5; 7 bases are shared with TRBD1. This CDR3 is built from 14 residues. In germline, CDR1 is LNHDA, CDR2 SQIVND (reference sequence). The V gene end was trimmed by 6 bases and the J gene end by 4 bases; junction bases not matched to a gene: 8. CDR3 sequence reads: CASRKGATGETQYF. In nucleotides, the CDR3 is TGTGCCAGTAGGAAGGGGGCTACGGGAGAGACCCAGTACTTC.

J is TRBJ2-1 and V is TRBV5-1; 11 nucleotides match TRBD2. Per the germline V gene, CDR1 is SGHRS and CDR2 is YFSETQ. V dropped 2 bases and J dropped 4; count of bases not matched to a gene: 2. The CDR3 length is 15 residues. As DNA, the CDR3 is TGCGCCAGCAGCTTTAGCGGGGGGGAATACAATGAGCAGTTCTTC. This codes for CASSFSGGEYNEQFF. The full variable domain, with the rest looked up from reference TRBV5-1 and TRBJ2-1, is KAGVTQTPRYLIKTRGQQVTLSCSPISGHRSVSWYQQTPGQGLQFLFEYFSETQRNKGNFPGRFSGRQFSNSRSEMNVSTLELGDSALYLCASSFSGGEYNEQFFGPGTRLTVL.

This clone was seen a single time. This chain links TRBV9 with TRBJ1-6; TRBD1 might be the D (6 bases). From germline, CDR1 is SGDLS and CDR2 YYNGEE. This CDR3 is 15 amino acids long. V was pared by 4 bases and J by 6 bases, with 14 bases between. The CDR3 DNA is TGTGCCAGCAGCTCTCGGGGGGCCTTTAATTCACCCCTCCACTTT. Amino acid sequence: CASSSRGAFNSPLHF.

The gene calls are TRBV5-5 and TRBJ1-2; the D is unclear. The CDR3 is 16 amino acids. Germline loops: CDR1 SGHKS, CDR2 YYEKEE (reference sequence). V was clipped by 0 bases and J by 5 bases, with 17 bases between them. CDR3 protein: CASSLVAGNGLYGYTF. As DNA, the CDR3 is TGTGCCAGCAGCTTGGTAGCGGGTAATGGCCTTTATGGCTACACCTTC.

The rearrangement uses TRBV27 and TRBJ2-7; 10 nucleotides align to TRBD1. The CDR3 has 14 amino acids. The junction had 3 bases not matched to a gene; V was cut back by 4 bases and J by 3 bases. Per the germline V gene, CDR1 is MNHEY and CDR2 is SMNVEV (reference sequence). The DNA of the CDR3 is TGTGCCAGCAGTTGGGACAGGGGACACTACGAGCAGTACTTC. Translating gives CASSWDRGHYEQYF.

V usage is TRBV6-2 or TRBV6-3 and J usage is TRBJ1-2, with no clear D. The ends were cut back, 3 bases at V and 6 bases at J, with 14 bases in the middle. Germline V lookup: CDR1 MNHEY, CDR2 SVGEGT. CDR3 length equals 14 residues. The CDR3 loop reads CASSYPGSLHGYTF. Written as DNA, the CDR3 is TGTGCCAGCAGTTATCCCGGTTCTTTGCATGGCTACACCTTC.

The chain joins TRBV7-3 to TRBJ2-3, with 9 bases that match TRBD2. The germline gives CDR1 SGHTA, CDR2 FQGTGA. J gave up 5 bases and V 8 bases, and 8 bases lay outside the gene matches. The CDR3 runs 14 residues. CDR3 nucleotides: TGTGCCAGCTCGGGAGCGGGAGGTCAAGATACGCAGTATTTT. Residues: CASSGAGGQDTQYF.

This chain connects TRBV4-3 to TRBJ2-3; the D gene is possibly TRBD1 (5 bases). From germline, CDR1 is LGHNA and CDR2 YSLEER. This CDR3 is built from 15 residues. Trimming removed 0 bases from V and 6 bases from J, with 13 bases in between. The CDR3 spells CASSQDVGAVDTQYF. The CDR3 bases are TGCGCCAGCAGCCAAGATGTAGGGGCCGTCGATACGCAGTATTTT.

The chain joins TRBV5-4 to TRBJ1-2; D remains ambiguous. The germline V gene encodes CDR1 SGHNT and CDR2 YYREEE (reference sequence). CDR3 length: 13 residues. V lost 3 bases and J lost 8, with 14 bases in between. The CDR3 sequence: CASSSAGYQGYTF. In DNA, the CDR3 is TGTGCCAGCAGCTCCGCGGGGTATCAAGGCTACACCTTC.

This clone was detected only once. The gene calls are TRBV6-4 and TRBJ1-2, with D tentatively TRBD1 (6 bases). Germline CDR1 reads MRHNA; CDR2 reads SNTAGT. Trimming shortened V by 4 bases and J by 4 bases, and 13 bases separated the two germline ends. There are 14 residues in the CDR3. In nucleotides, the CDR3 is TGTGCCAGCAGTGTGGGCAGGGGAAGCTATGGCTACACCTTC. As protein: CASSVGRGSYGYTF.

The CDR3 DNA is TGTGCCAGTAGGTCCCCCGGGACTAGCGGGGGTGATGAGCAGTTCTTC. Its protein product is CASRSPGTSGGDEQFF. This chain uses TRBV19 with TRBJ2-1; 14 bases agree with TRBD2. The CDR3 is 16 amino acids. J lost 8 bases, V lost 6 bases, and 9 bases had no gene match. Germline V gene lookup returns CDR1 LNHDA and CDR2 SQIVND (reference sequence).

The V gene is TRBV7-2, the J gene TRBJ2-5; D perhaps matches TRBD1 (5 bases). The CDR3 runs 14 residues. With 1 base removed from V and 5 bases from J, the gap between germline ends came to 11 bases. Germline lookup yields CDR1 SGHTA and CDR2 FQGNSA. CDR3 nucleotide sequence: TGTGCCAGCAGCTTAGAGGGCAGGGCGGAGACCCAGTACTTC. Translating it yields CASSLEGRAETQYF.

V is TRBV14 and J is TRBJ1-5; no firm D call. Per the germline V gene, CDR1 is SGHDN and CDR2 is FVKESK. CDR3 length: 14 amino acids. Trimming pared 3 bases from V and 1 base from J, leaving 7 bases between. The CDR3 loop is CASSQFRSNQPQHF. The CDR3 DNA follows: TGTGCCAGCAGCCAGTTCAGGAGCAATCAGCCCCAGCATTTT. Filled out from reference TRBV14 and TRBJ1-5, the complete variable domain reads EAGVTQFPSHSVIEKGQTVTLRCDPISGHDNLYWYRRVMGKEIKFLLHFVKESKQDESGMPNNRFLAERTGGTYSTLKVQPAELEDSGVYFCASSQFRSNQPQHFGDGTRLSIL.

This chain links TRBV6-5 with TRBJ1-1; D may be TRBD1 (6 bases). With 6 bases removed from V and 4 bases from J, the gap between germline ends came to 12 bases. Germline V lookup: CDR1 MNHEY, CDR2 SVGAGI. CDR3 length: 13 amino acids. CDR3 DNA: TGTGCCAGCAGAACAGGGTTTGCCACTGAAGCTTTCTTT. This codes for CASRTGFATEAFF.

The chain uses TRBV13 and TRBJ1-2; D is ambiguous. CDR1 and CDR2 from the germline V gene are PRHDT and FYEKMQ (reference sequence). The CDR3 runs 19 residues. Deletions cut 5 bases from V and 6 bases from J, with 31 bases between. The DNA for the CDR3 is TGTGCCAGCAGCCCCTTTGGCGAAGGGCAGGAGTCTCCCGGGGATGGCTACACCTTC. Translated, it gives CASSPFGEGQESPGDGYTF. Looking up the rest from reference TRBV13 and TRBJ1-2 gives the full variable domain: AAGVIQSPRHLIKEKRETATLKCYPIPRHDTVYWYQQGPGQDPQFLISFYEKMQSDKGSIPDRFSAQQFSDYHSELNMSSLELGDSALYFCASSPFGEGQESPGDGYTFGSGTRLTVV.

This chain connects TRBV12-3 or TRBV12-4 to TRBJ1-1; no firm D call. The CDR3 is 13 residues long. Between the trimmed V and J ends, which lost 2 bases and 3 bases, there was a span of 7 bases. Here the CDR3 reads CASSLSFYTEAFF. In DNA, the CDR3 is TGTGCCAGCAGTTTATCTTTTTACACTGAAGCTTTCTTT.

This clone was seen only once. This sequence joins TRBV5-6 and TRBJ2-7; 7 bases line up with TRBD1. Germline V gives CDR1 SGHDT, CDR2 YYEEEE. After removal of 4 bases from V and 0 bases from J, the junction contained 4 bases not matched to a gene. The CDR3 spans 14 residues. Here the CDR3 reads CASSLDRISYEQYF. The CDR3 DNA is TGTGCCAGCAGCCTGGACAGGATCTCCTACGAGCAGTACTTC.

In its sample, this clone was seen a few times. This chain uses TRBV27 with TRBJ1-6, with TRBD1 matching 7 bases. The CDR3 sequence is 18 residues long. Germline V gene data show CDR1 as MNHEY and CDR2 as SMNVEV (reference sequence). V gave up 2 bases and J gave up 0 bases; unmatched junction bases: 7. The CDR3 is CASSLTGQYHSYNSPLHF. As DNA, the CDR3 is TGTGCCAGCAGTTTAACGGGACAGTACCACTCCTATAATTCACCCCTCCACTTT.

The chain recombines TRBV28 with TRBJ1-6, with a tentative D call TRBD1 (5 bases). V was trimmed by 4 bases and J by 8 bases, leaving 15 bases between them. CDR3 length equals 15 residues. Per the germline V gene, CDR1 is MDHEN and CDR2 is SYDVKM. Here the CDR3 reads CASSSPGTSDSPLHF. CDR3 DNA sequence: TGTGCCAGCAGTTCCCCCGGGACTTCGGATTCACCCCTCCACTTT.

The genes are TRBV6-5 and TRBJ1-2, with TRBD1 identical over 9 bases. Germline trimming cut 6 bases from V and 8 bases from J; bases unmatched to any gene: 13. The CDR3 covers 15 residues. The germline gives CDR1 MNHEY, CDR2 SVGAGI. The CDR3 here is CASSLPGQGTRGYTF. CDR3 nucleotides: TGTGCCAGCAGCTTACCGGGACAGGGTACGCGGGGCTACACCTTC.

This CDR3 reads CASSEVTGFYEQYF. CDR3 DNA: TGTGCCAGCAGTGAAGTGACAGGTTTCTACGAGCAGTACTTC. The chain recombines TRBV6-1 with TRBJ2-7, with a weak D call TRBD1 (6 bases). The V gene's germline CDR1 is MNHNS and CDR2 SASEGT. The V end was cut by 1 base, the J end by 3 bases, with 10 bases between. The CDR3 spans 14 residues.

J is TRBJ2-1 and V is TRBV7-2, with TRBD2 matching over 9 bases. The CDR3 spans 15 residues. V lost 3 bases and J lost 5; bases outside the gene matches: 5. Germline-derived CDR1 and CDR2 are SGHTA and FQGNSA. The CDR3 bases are TGTGCCAGCAGCTTCTCCGGGACTAGCCACAATGAGCAGTTCTTC. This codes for CASSFSGTSHNEQFF. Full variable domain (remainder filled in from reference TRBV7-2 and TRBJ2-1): GAGVSQSPSNKVTEKGKDVELRCDPISGHTALYWYRQSLGQGLEFLIYFQGNSAPDKSGLPSDRFSAERTGGSVSTLTIQRTQQEDSAVYLCASSFSGTSHNEQFFGPGTRLTVL.

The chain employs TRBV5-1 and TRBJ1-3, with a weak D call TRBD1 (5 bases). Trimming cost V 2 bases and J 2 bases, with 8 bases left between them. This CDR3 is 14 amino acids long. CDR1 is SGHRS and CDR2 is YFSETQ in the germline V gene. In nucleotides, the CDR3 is TGCGCCAGCAGCTTTAGGACACCTGGAAACACCATATATTTT. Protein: CASSFRTPGNTIYF.

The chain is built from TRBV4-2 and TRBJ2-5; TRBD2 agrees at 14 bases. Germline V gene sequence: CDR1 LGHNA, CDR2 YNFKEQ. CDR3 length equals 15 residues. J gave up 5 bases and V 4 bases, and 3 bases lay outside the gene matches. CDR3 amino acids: CASSPGLAGDETQYF. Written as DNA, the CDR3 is TGTGCCAGCAGCCCGGGACTAGCGGGGGACGAGACCCAGTACTTC.

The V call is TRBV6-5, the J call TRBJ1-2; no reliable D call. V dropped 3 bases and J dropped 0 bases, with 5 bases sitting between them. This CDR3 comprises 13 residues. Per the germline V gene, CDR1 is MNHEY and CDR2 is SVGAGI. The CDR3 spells CASSYSANYGYTF. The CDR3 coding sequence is TGTGCCAGCAGTTATTCAGCTAACTATGGCTACACCTTC.

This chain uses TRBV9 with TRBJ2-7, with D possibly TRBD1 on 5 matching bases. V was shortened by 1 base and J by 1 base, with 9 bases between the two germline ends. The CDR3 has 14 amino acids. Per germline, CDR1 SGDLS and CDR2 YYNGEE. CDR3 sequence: CASSVQGNSYEQYF. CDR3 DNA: TGTGCCAGCAGCGTACAGGGTAATTCCTACGAGCAGTACTTC.

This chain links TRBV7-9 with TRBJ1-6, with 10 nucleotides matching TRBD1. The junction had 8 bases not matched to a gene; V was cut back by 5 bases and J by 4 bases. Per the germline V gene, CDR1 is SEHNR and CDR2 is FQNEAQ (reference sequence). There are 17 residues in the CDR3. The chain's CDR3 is CASSAWTGGRYNSPLHF. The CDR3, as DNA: TGTGCCAGCAGCGCATGGACAGGGGGAAGATATAATTCACCCCTCCACTTT.

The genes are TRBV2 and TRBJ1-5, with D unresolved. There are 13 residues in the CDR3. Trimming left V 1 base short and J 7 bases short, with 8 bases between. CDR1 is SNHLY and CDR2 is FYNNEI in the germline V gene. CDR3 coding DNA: TGTGCCAGCAGTGAAGTCGGGGAGCAGCCCCAGCATTTT. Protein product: CASSEVGEQPQHF.

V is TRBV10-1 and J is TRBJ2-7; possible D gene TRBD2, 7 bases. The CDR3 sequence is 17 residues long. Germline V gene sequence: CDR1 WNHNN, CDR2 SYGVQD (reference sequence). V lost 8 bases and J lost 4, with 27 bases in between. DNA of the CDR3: TGCGCCAGCCCCATCGGGGGGCAGGTCCAAGGCACGTACGAGCAGTACTTC. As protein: CASPIGGQVQGTYEQYF.

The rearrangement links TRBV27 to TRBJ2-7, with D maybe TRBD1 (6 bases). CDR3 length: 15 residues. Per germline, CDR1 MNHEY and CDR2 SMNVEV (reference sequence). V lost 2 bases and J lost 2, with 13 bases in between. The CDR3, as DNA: TGTGCCAGCAGTTTAAGTTTGGACAGACCCTACGAGCAGTACTTC. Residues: CASSLSLDRPYEQYF.

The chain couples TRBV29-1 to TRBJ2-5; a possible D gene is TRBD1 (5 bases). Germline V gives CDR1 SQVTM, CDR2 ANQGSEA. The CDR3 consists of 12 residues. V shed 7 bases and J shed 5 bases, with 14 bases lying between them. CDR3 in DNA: TGCAGCGCATTCACGCCAGGGGAGACCCAGTACTTC. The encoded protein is CSAFTPGETQYF.

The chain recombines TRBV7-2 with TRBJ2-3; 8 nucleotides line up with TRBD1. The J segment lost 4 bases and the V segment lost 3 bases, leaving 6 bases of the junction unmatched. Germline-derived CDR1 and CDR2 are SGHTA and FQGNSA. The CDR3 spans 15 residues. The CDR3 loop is CASSFATGVADTQYF. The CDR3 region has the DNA TGTGCCAGCAGCTTCGCGACAGGGGTGGCAGATACGCAGTATTTT.